One sample yielded the 4 T cell receptor beta chains listed below, sequenced in a study of blood T cell repertoires in COVID-19. TCRdb's copy holds only in-frame clones and misses some; the assay was immunoSEQ multiplex PCR. The sample lists 400,000 or so clones, 80% to 95% occurring once. Specimen: PBMCs or T cells enriched from blood (not recorded which). The source is a man between 18 and 29 years old who had recovered from COVID-19.

The chain couples TRBV3-1 (or the pseudogene TRBV3-2) to TRBJ2-2; D might be TRBD2 (6 bases). V dropped 4 bases and J dropped 6 bases, with 9 bases sitting between them. Germline assignment: CDR1 LGHDT and CDR2 YNNKEL (reference sequence). CDR3 length: 13 amino acids. The CDR3 region has the DNA TGTGCCAGCAGCCCGTGGGAGGCCGGGGAGCTGTTTTTT. It is translated as CASSPWEAGELFF.

The table lists this clone with a count of one. The chain recombines TRBV13 with TRBJ1-2; TRBD1 is a possible D gene (5 bases). Germline V gene sequence: CDR1 PRHDT, CDR2 FYEKMQ (reference sequence). This CDR3 has 14 residues. The V and J ends lost 4 bases and 2 bases respectively, with 11 bases between them. CDR3: CASSSRQTNYGYTF. For the CDR3, the DNA is TGTGCCAGCAGCTCGAGACAGACGAACTATGGCTACACCTTC.

This clone is a singleton in its sample. V and J are TRBV10-1 and TRBJ1-5; D might be TRBD1 (5 bases). The CDR3 is 13 residues long. V lost 4 bases and J lost 5, with 9 bases in between. CDR1 is WNHNN and CDR2 is SYGVQD in the germline V gene (reference sequence). The DNA of the CDR3 is TGCGCCAGCAGTGCTGGGGCGCATCAGCCCCAGCATTTT. It translates to CASSAGAHQPQHF.

The chain combines TRBV6-4 with TRBJ1-6, with D uncertain. V was pared by 0 bases and J by 7 bases, with 7 bases between. The V gene's germline CDR1 is MRHNA and CDR2 SNTAGT. CDR3 length equals 14 residues. CDR3 protein: CASSDSRENSPLHF. The CDR3 nucleotides read TGTGCCAGCAGTGACTCGAGGGAAAATTCACCCCTCCACTTT.